This T cell receptor (beta chain) comes out of a study of cytomegalovirus exposure and HLA in healthy donors. A remark on this clone: The target antigen is unknown.

Notes on the study in general: The authors enumerated 150 to 200 TCR beta chains as linked to cytomegalovirus. Generally TCR sequences proved uncommon, though certain public TCRs appeared in numerous donors.

Sequencing used immunoSEQ multiplex PCR; TCRdb keeps in-frame clones, though not all of them. The sample lists 65,000 to 80,000 clones, approximately 94% occurring once. This TCR came from a woman between 18 and 30 years old in good health and CMV-seropositive. The sample taken for sequencing was PBMCs.

The chain's CDR3 is CASTWGDTEAFF. CDR3 coding DNA: TGTGCCAGCACATGGGGGGACACTGAAGCTTTCTTT. The J gene is TRBJ1-1, the V gene TRBV2, with D maybe TRBD1 (5 bases). The V end lost 7 bases, the J end lost 3 bases, and 9 bases lay between the germline ends. Germline CDR1 and CDR2: SNHLY and FYNNEI. The CDR3 covers 12 residues.